Below are 23 T cell receptor beta chains sequenced from a single sample in a study of CXCR3-negative and CXCR3-positive naive CD8 T cells. Antigens for these TCRs are unknown. Notes on the study in general: CXCR3-positive naive cells carried more hydrophobic TRB CDR3s than CXCR3-negative naive cells did.

The study made its TRB cDNA libraries by 5' RACE, adding UMI labels. TCRdb re-called the 5' RACE reads; every CDR3 protein appears as one record, without DNA. This sample's table reports about 63,000 distinct CDR3 sequences. The material sequenced was naive CXCR3+ CD8+ T cells from blood. Subset indicated: CD45RO-CCR7+CD27+CD95- naive CD8+ T cells expressing CXCR3 (TNR3+). These receptor sequences come from a human donor in good health. Some clones in this sample may be carry-over from other donors' samples.

The rearrangement links TRBV20-1 to TRBJ2-3; the D call of TRBD2 rests on TCRdb alone, since no DNA is present to check it. Germline CDR1 reads DFQATT; CDR2 reads SNEGSKA (reference sequence). CDR3 length: 14 amino acids. CDR3 sequence reads: CSAYPAVPTDTQYF.

The chain joins TRBV29-1 to TRBJ2-7. The CDR3 is made up of 13 amino acids. Germline values: CDR1 SQVTM, CDR2 ANQGSEA. The chain's CDR3 is CSVEDTKTYEQYF.

The CDR3 sequence is CSAMPTDHYGYTF. The chain uses TRBV20-1 and TRBJ1-2; TCRdb's D gene call, TRBD1, goes unchecked for lack of DNA. The CDR3 has 13 residues. Germline V gives CDR1 DFQATT, CDR2 SNEGSKA (reference sequence).

The chain carries TRBV28 and TRBJ2-7. Germline V gene sequence: CDR1 MDHEN, CDR2 SYDVKM. CDR3 length: 13 residues. The CDR3: CASRTDSSYEQYF.

Judged by frequency, this clonotype is medium-sized. CDR3 in amino acids: CASSLLRVDTQYF. The V and J genes are TRBV7-7 and TRBJ2-3; the TCRdb D gene call, TRBD2, has no DNA to confirm it. This CDR3 has 13 amino acids. Germline V gene lookup returns CDR1 SSHAT and CDR2 FNYEAQ (reference sequence).

The V call is TRBV7-6, the J call TRBJ2-1; lacking DNA, the TRBD2 call made by TCRdb goes unchecked. In germline, CDR1 is SGHVS, CDR2 FNYEAQ. The CDR3 runs 11 residues. CDR3 residues: CASSSTSVAFF.

This chain's CDR3 is CSASPAGSSYEQYF. V gene TRBV20-1 combines with J gene TRBJ2-7; the TRBD2 assignment by TCRdb is unverifiable without DNA. This CDR3 has 14 residues. Germline V CDR1 and CDR2: DFQATT, SNEGSKA (reference sequence).

The chain is built from TRBV5-4 and TRBJ2-3. Germline CDR1 reads SGHNT; CDR2 reads YYREEE (reference sequence). The CDR3 extends over 14 amino acids. CDR3 amino acids: CASSLGQDRDTQYF.

This rearrangement joins TRBV7-9 to TRBJ2-2; the D call from TCRdb, TRBD1, cannot be confirmed without DNA. Germline lookup yields CDR1 SEHNR and CDR2 FQNEAQ (reference sequence). This CDR3 has 16 amino acids. The CDR3 sequence: CASSLALRQGTGELFF.

This chain connects TRBV29-1 to TRBJ2-7; TCRdb picks TRBD1, but there is no DNA to check that call. This CDR3 is 16 amino acids long. Germline-derived CDR1 and CDR2 are SQVTM and ANQGSEA. CDR3 sequence reads: CSVEAWDGNTAYEQYF.

The chain employs TRBV7-2 and TRBJ1-1; TCRdb reports TRBD1, a call that lacks DNA to check it against. The CDR3 totals 14 residues. Germline V CDR1 and CDR2: SGHTA, FQGNSA. This chain's CDR3 is CASSFLTVNTEAFF.

The chain combines TRBV10-3 with TRBJ2-1; TCRdb reports TRBD1, a call that lacks DNA to check it against. The germline CDR1 and CDR2 sequences are ENHRY and SYGVKD. The CDR3 spans 16 residues. The CDR3 loop reads CAIRSGTGSSYNEQFF.

The rearrangement joins TRBV6-5 to TRBJ1-1. Germline CDR1 MNHEY, CDR2 SVGAGI. The CDR3 sequence is 15 residues long. The CDR3 spells CASSYSGEAVTEAFF.

The rearrangement links TRBV15 to TRBJ2-5; the D gene TCRdb calls, TRBD2, cannot be checked with no DNA. Germline assignment: CDR1 LNHNV and CDR2 YYDKDF (reference sequence). This CDR3 has 16 amino acids. CDR3: CATSRGFSGSSETQYF.

The chain uses TRBV28 and TRBJ2-7. This CDR3 contains 13 residues. The germline gives CDR1 MDHEN, CDR2 SYDVKM. Here the CDR3 reads CASSLKGMDEQYF.

J is TRBJ2-1 and V is TRBV7-9; TCRdb lists TRBD1, though no DNA is available to test this call. This CDR3 contains 16 residues. The germline gives CDR1 SEHNR, CDR2 FQNEAQ (reference sequence). CDR3 in amino acids: CASSPRVGTIGDEQFF.

V and J are TRBV27 and TRBJ2-7. CDR3 length: 16 residues. Germline V gives CDR1 MNHEY, CDR2 SMNVEV (reference sequence). The CDR3 loop is CASSLSEAVSFHEQYF.

The V call is TRBV4-2, the J call TRBJ1-1; TCRdb reports TRBD1, a call that lacks DNA to check it against. The germline V gene has CDR1 LGHNA and CDR2 YNFKEQ. CDR3 length: 14 amino acids. The CDR3 is CASSQARGRTEAFF.

The chain carries TRBV3-1 and TRBJ2-6. The CDR3 totals 16 residues. In germline, CDR1 is LGHDT, CDR2 YNNKEL (reference sequence). The CDR3 sequence: CASSQGKTSGANVLTF.

This chain joins TRBV29-1 and TRBJ1-3; TCRdb's assignment of TRBD1 cannot be checked, as there is no DNA. Germline V gene lookup returns CDR1 SQVTM and CDR2 ANQGSEA. The CDR3 length is 12 residues. CDR3 sequence: CSVWTEGNTIYF.

The chain couples TRBV29-1 to TRBJ2-5; checking the TCRdb D call of TRBD1 is not possible without DNA. This CDR3 spans 15 amino acids. The germline V gene encodes CDR1 SQVTM and CDR2 ANQGSEA. The CDR3 region is CSVVDSLVFQETQYF.

Judged by frequency, this clonotype is medium-sized (0.01 to 0.1%). V is TRBV7-6 and J is TRBJ2-7; TCRdb indicates TRBD1, and absent DNA this call remains unverified. Germline assignment: CDR1 SGHVS and CDR2 FNYEAQ. This CDR3 has 11 amino acids. CDR3 protein: CASEDSYEQYF.

The gene calls are TRBV20-1 and TRBJ1-1. Germline V gene data show CDR1 as DFQATT and CDR2 as SNEGSKA (reference sequence). The CDR3 sequence is 13 residues long. CDR3 amino acids: CSAKDSLNTEAFF.